This T cell receptor beta chain emerged from a study of cytotoxic CD8 clonotypes in ibrutinib-treated CLL. With regard to this clone: What it binds is unknown.

Germline CDR1 reads LNHDA; CDR2 reads SQIVND (reference sequence). The V gene lost 1 base and the J gene lost 7 bases, with 8 bases spanning the gap. The CDR3 covers 12 residues. Profiled with immunoSEQ multiplex PCR; TCRdb holds only in-frame clones, not every one. The repertoire holds fewer than 200,000 clones, with approximately 84% as singletons. Points from the study as a whole: There were few public clonotypes, and on treatment they contracted or stayed stable.

This sample comprised PBMCs, obtained after 24 months of ibrutinib treatment. This clonotype originated in a human donor with chronic lymphocytic leukemia. The chain is built from TRBV19 and TRBJ2-7; possibly TRBD1 or TRBD2 for D (5 bases each). This chain's CDR3 is CASSIGGVEQYF. The CDR3 DNA reads TGTGCCAGTAGTATAGGAGGGGTAGAGCAGTACTTC.